The 13 T cell receptor beta chains reported below all come from one sample, sequenced in a study of T cell responses to AZD1222 COVID-19 vaccine. Using immunoSEQ multiplex PCR, the repertoire was profiled, and TCRdb retains in-frame clones only, with some absent. This sample has about 140,000 clones; approximately 93% occur once, and the top ten carry less than 1%. The specimen comprised peripheral blood, sampled on day 0 of MenACWY control vaccination. The receptors here all came from an adult in good health.

The chain couples TRBV6-1 to TRBJ1-5, with D unresolved. Germline-derived CDR1 and CDR2 are MNHNS and SASEGT. V lost 3 bases and J lost 6, with 24 bases in between. The CDR3 has 18 amino acids. CDR3 nucleotide sequence: TGTGCCAGCAGTGAGATCGGTTTCAGGAACTTTGACGGTCAGCCCCAGCATTTT. Its protein is CASSEIGFRNFDGQPQHF.

This chain connects TRBV4-1 to TRBJ2-7; the D is unclear. CDR1 is MGHRA, CDR2 YSYEKL, per germline. This CDR3 has 14 amino acids. V was pared by 1 base and J by 5 bases, with 12 bases between. The CDR3 DNA reads TGCGCCAGCAGCCAAGGCCAGCCCGGAGACGAGCAGTACTTC. Its translation is CASSQGQPGDEQYF.

Here the CDR3 DNA reads TGTGCCAGCAGCTTGGCAGGGGGCGCTGGGAGTGAGCAGTTCTTC. This gives the protein CASSLAGGAGSEQFF. The chain combines TRBV5-6 with TRBJ2-1; 8 bases map to TRBD1. CDR3 length equals 15 residues. The V gene's germline CDR1 is SGHDT and CDR2 YYEEEE. Unmatched junction bases numbered 8, after V lost 0 bases and J lost 9 bases.

The chain has TRBV5-6 and TRBJ1-4; a weak D match, TRBD1 (5 bases). CDR3 length: 13 residues. Looked up from germline, CDR1 is SGHDT and CDR2 is YYEEEE. V was trimmed by 3 bases and J by 11 bases, leaving 14 bases between them. The CDR3 loop is CASSSLTGGKLFF. The CDR3 DNA is TGTGCCAGCAGCTCGTTAACAGGTGGGAAACTGTTTTTT.

V gene TRBV6-6 combines with J gene TRBJ1-2; D uncertain. The CDR3 contains 13 residues. V shed 2 bases and J shed 4 bases, with 8 bases lying between them. The germline V gene encodes CDR1 MNHNY and CDR2 SVGAGI (reference sequence). The CDR3 loop is CASSYPGFYGYTF. CDR3 sequence (DNA): TGTGCCAGCAGTTACCCGGGGTTCTATGGCTACACCTTC.

The chain employs TRBV2 and TRBJ1-2; no firm D call. CDR1 SNHLY and CDR2 FYNNEI come from the germline V gene. Trimming pared 11 bases from V and 2 bases from J, leaving 12 bases between. CDR3 length equals 12 residues. Written as DNA, the CDR3 is TGTGCCGGGAACAAGGAAAACTATGGCTACACCTTC. Translation gives CAGNKENYGYTF.

This chain links TRBV11-1 with TRBJ1-1; D not certain. With 2 bases removed from V and 3 bases from J, the gap between germline ends came to 10 bases. The CDR3 is made up of 14 amino acids. Germline V gene sequence: CDR1 SGHAT, CDR2 FQDESV (reference sequence). CDR3 region: CASSLIVRDTEAFF. The CDR3 DNA reads TGTGCCAGCAGCTTAATCGTCCGGGACACTGAAGCTTTCTTT.

The DNA for the CDR3 is TGTGCCTGGAGCGCCCAGGGAAATCAGCCCCAGCATTTT. Its protein product is CAWSAQGNQPQHF. The chain carries TRBV30 and TRBJ1-5; TRBD1 is a possible D gene (5 bases). The germline CDR1 and CDR2 sequences are GTSNPN and SVGIG (reference sequence). The V gene lost 3 bases and the J gene lost 4 bases, with 10 bases spanning the gap. The CDR3 consists of 13 residues.

V gene TRBV7-9 combines with J gene TRBJ1-2; TRBD1 is a possible D gene (5 bases). Between the trimmed V and J ends, which lost 5 bases and 3 bases, there was a span of 13 bases. The CDR3 is 14 residues long. Per germline, CDR1 SEHNR and CDR2 FQNEAQ (reference sequence). As DNA, the CDR3 is TGTGCCAGCAGCCCCTTAGGGGCGGACTATGGCTACACCTTC. Amino acid sequence: CASSPLGADYGYTF.

The rearrangement uses TRBV27 and TRBJ2-1, with 8 bases identical to TRBD2. This CDR3 comprises 15 residues. V lost 6 bases to trimming and J lost 6 bases; unmatched junction nucleotides: 10. Germline loops: CDR1 MNHEY, CDR2 SMNVEV (reference sequence). The CDR3 spells CASSLGLAGINEQFF. CDR3 in DNA: TGTGCCAGCAGCCTTGGTCTAGCGGGTATCAATGAGCAGTTCTTC.

This chain links TRBV27 with TRBJ1-1; D may be TRBD1 (6 bases). The ends were cut back, 5 bases at V and 3 bases at J, with 19 bases in the middle. The germline CDR1 and CDR2 sequences are MNHEY and SMNVEV (reference sequence). CDR3 length: 16 residues. CDR3 DNA sequence: TGTGCCAGCAGTCCCCCCCGGACAGCTACATACACTGAAGCTTTCTTT. Residues: CASSPPRTATYTEAFF.

This clone has only one observation. V usage is TRBV7-2 and J usage is TRBJ1-6; TRBD1 matches at 7 bases. The CDR3 runs to 14 residues. The germline V gene encodes CDR1 SGHTA and CDR2 FQGNSA. V shed 5 bases and J 6 bases; nucleotides not matched to a gene: 4. CDR3 in DNA: TGTGCCAGCAGCGCGGACAGGATTAATTCACCCCTCCACTTT. Translation gives CASSADRINSPLHF. Variable domain in full (rest from reference TRBV7-2 and TRBJ1-6): GAGVSQSPSNKVTEKGKDVELRCDPISGHTALYWYRQSLGQGLEFLIYFQGNSAPDKSGLPSDRFSAERTGGSVSTLTIQRTQQEDSAVYLCASSADRINSPLHFGNGTRLTVT.

Notes on this clone: Other DNA sequences within the sample encode an identical CDR3. The chain combines TRBV12-3 or TRBV12-4 with TRBJ1-1, with D perhaps matching TRBD1 (5 bases). The CDR3 is made up of 13 amino acids. V lost 6 bases and J 1 base, leaving 9 bases between the germline ends. CDR3 coding DNA: TGTGCCAGCAGCCCCACAGGGAACACTGAAGCTTTCTTT. This encodes CASSPTGNTEAFF.